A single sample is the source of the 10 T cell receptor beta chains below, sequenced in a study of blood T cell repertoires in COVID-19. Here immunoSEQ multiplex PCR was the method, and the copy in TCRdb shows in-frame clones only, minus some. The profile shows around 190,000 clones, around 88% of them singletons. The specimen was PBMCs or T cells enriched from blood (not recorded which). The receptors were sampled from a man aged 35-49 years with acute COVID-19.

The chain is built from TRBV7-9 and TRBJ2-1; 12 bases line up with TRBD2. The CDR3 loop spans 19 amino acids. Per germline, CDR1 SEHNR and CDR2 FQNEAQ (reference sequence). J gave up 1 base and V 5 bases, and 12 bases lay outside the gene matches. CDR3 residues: CASSPGRLAGVRSYNEQFF. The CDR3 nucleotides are TGTGCCAGCAGCCCTGGAAGACTAGCGGGAGTTAGATCCTACAATGAGCAGTTCTTC.

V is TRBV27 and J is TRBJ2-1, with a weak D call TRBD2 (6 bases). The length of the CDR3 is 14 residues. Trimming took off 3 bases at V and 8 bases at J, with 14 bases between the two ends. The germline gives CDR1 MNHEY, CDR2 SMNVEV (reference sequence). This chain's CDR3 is CASSFVGGVYEQFF. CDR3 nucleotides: TGTGCCAGCAGTTTTGTGGGAGGAGTATATGAGCAGTTCTTC.

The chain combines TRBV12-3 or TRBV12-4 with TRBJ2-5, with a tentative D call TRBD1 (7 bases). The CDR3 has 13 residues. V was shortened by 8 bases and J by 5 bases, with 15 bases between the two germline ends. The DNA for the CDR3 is TGTGCCAGCCGTCGGGCAGGGGGGGAGACCCAGTACTTC. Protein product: CASRRAGGETQYF.

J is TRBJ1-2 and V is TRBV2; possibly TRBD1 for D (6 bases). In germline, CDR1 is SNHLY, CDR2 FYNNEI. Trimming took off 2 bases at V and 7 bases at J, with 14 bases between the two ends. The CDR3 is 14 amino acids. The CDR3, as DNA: TGTGCCAGCAGTGAAATGGTTGGGACAACTGGCTACACCTTC. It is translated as CASSEMVGTTGYTF. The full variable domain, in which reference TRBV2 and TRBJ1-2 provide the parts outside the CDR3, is EPEVTQTPSHQVTQMGQEVILRCVPISNHLYFYWYRQILGQKVEFLVSFYNNEISEKSEIFDDQFSVERPDGSNFTLKIRSTKLEDSAMYFCASSEMVGTTGYTFGSGTRLTVV.

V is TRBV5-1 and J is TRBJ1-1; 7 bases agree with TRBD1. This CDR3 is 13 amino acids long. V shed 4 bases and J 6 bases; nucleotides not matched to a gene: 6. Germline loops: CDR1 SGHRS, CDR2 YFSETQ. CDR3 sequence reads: CASSIGQVAEAFF. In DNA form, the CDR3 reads TGCGCCAGCAGCATAGGACAGGTCGCTGAAGCTTTCTTT.

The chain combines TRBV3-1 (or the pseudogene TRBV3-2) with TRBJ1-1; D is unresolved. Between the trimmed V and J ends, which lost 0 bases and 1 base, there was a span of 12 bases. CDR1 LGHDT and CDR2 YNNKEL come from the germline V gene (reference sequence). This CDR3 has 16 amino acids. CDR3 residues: CASSQDLGPPNTEAFF. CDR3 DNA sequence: TGTGCCAGCAGCCAAGATCTGGGCCCCCCGAACACTGAAGCTTTCTTT.

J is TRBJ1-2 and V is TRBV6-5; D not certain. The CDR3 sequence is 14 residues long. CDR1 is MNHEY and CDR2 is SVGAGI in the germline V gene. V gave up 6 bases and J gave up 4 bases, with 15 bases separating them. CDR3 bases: TGTGCCAGCAGGACCCCCTCAGGTGCCTATGGCTACACCTTC. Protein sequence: CASRTPSGAYGYTF.

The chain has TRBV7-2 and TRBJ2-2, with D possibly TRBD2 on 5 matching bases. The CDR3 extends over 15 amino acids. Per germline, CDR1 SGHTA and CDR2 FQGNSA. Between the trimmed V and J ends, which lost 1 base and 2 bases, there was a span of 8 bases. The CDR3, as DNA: TGTGCCAGCAGCTTAGTGGGGAGAAACACCGGGGAGCTGTTTTTT. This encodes CASSLVGRNTGELFF.

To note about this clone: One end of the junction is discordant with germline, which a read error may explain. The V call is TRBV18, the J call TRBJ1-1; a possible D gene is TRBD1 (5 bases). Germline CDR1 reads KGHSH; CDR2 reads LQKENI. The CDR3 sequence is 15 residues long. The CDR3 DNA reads TGTGCCAGCTCAGCACCGGGACTGACGAACACTGAAGCTTTCTTT. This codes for CASSAPGLTNTEAFF.

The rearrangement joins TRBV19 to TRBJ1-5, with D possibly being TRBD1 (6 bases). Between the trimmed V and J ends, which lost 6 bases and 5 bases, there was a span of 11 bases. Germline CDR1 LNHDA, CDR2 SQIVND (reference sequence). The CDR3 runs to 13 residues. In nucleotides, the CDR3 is TGTGCCAGTAGCCCAGGGGTATATCAGCCCCAGCATTTT. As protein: CASSPGVYQPQHF.